This T cell receptor (beta chain) came from a study of cytomegalovirus exposure and HLA in healthy donors (dated by TCRdb to about 2017). Turning to the overall study: An earlier analysis of roughly 570 of the donors reported 276 Gb of sequence data and 117 million unique TCR beta sequences obtained from some 200 million T cells. Roughly 300 gigabases of sequencing data and tens of millions of unique TCR sequences were included in an early release covering 550 to 800 HLA-typed donors. Of the roughly 400 genotyped donors, about 80% fell in the genetic ancestry cluster associated with self-reported Caucasian donors. The study aimed to test whether cataloging public T cell receptors could reveal signatures of past pathogen exposure. The T cell repertoires of around 670 subjects were profiled by immunosequencing and related to cytomegalovirus serostatus. In addition to the first cohort of 666 subjects, a separate validation cohort of approximately 120 different subjects was used. To predict cytomegalovirus infection status, the study combined high-throughput TCR immunosequencing, statistical association of individual TCRs with disease status, and machine learning. A later analysis re-examined previously published TCR beta repertoires from about 670 donors and added high-resolution HLA genotyping to investigate patterns of TCR occurrence. Rather than drawing on any new phenotypic data, the later analysis identified candidate immune exposures from TCR beta sequences and the way those sequences occurred across donors. An earlier analysis of more than 450 of the donors used high-throughput TCR beta sequencing to judge whether each TCR beta V gene segment behaved as functional or pseudogenic. Donor age, sex, ethnicity and CMV serostatus were compiled together with the repertoire data. In a later genetic analysis, genome-wide SNP genotypes for about 65% of the roughly 670 donors were used, and that subset was treated as a discovery cohort. Every repertoire in the discovery cohort had been generated on one and the same sequencing platform. HLA typing included class I and class II loci at four-digit resolution. The number of donors typed differed by locus, with roughly 620-640 for A, B, C, DRB1 and DQB1, more than 500 for DQA1, over 600 for DPA1, and 472 for DPB1. Because of strong linkage in the cohort, a handful of DR-DQ haplotypes were treated as single units for association and clustering. Among 398 genotyped donors of the cohort, an average of about 240,000 unique TCR beta nucleotide sequences were sequenced per donor, roughly 20% of them non-productive.

The library relied on the immunoSEQ multiplex PCR assay. A mixture of 60 forward primers for TCR Vbeta segments and 13 reverse primers for TCR Jbeta segments was used in the multiplex PCR. The CDR3 region of rearranged TCR beta genes was amplified from genomic DNA with a multiplex PCR assay. Amplified TCR beta libraries were sequenced as 87-base-pair reads on the Illumina HiSeq System. The published analysis was carried out like this. Across the 500 to 700 repertoires, a later analysis counted 60 million to 90 million unique TCR beta chains, roughly 11 million of which were shared by at least two donors. A nearest-neighbor algorithm error-corrected the raw reads and collapsed the reads into unique sequences, merging closely related sequences to remove PCR and sequencing errors. CDR3 sequences were aligned to IMGT reference sequences to assign V, D and J gene segments. For a sequence to be retained, at least a six-nucleotide match to both a V gene segment and a J gene segment was required. Rearrangements were called productive when the CDR3 lacked stop codons and stayed in frame with V and J; all others were non-productive. Following IMGT convention, CDR3 was defined as the stretch from the second conserved V-encoded cysteine up to the conserved J-encoded phenylalanine. In an earlier analysis of more than 550 of the donors, sequences lacking an unambiguous match to a single V gene segment were excluded. An earlier analysis of 550 to 650 of the donors classified V segments as functional when productive rearrangements were above 56.7% and as segregating when the standard deviation between donors was above 5%. A statistical classification framework was developed to diagnose cytomegalovirus status using the catalog of TCR beta chain sequences. A later analysis assigned V and J genes by comparing TCR nucleotide sequences with IMGT/GENE-DB human TR gene sequences. A later analysis assigned CDR3 sequences and most-parsimonious VDJ recombination scenarios with the TCRdist pipeline. In a later analysis, each TCR beta chain was defined by its CDR3 amino acid sequence together with its V-gene family, and reads lacking a unique V-gene family were excluded. As a way to deal with suspected cross-contamination and a sequencing artifact, a later analysis dropped approximately 570 nucleotide sequences that were highly shared and had low generation probability. For each public chain, a later analysis derived a clonal expansion index from normalized ranks of inferred template counts within each repertoire. Generation probabilities in a later analysis came from a VDJ recombination model fitted to out-of-frame rearrangements, and those results were checked against IGoR. In a later analysis, TCR-TCR, TCR-HLA and TCR-CMV co-occurrence was scored with hypergeometric tests, and a repertoire-size bias correction was applied to TCR pairs. To estimate false discovery rates, a later analysis permuted the HLA or CMV assignments 20 times. A later analysis grouped co-occurring TCRs with DBSCAN, adding TCRdist sequence similarity when clustering within HLA-allele-positive subsets. For co-occurrence clustering, repertoires with fewer than 30,000 or more than 120,000 public chains were excluded, along with 4 to 6 repertoires with anomalous nucleotide sharing. Drawn from immuneACCESS, this table holds only the in-frame rearrangements with V and J called that TCRdb kept. Clones are partly lost; checked studies trace under half to an unresolved V gene and leave the rest unexplained. V and J calls plus clone size are reproduced from that table; the DNA served to infer D and trimming. The sample table shows about 180,000 clones, and roughly 80% are seen once. The top ten constitute more than 2.5% of the sample.

At the junction V is shortened by 1 base and J by 14 bases; bases outside the gene matches: 6. The germline V gene specifies SGHVS as CDR1 and FQNEAQ as CDR2. Reading from cysteine to phenylalanine, the CDR3 counts 14 amino acids. Only the CDR3 region is kept as DNA, spanning 42 bases read in frame from base 1. Turning to this clone: Its antigen is currently not known. Nothing much larger sits one base from this clone, and base qualities are not available.

What the work shows at the level of the full study, not this receptor alone: The classifier was reported to diagnose cytomegalovirus status with high specificity and sensitivity in both the original and validation cohorts. The authors suggested that the approach could potentially be extended to other disease states and immunological phenotypes. In a later analysis, HLA-associated TCR beta chains were found to be more clonally expanded and to have lower generation probabilities than equally common non-associated chains. The study listed 164 TCR beta chains as associated with cytomegalovirus. Compared with the approximately 710-donor mean, donors in an Asian-associated ancestry cluster had fewer N-insertions in productive TCRs, according to a later genetic analysis. Some 16 rarely observed V segments, including chromosome 9 orphons, were excluded from the earlier analysis of 550 to 700 of the donors because counts were too low. Most TCR sequences were observed very rarely across donors, whereas some public TCRs were present in many individuals. A later genetic analysis associated a missense DCLRE1C variant with V-gene and J-gene trimming of TCR beta chains, and an independent cohort replicated the association. A further reported finding was that TCR beta sequences accurately predicted the HLA-A and HLA-B alleles for most subjects in the first cohort. A cluster of highly shared sequence variants was judged likely to be a technical artifact of the sequencing pipeline. According to a later analysis, TCR association rates differed among HLA loci, with DRB1 alleles showing the most associated TCRs and HLA-C alleles showing the fewest. Presence/absence analyses assumed roughly uniform sequencing depth across donors, an assumption that may not hold. Correlated functional status among segregating V segments might be attributable to linkage disequilibrium, but an unknown experimental factor could not be ruled out. In a later analysis, some 18,000 TCR beta sequences were associated with specific HLA alleles at a false discovery rate of 0.05. Most CMV-associated TCR beta chains appeared to be HLA-restricted in a later analysis, and the HLA associations seemed to be driven largely by CMV exposure. This cohort had only TCR beta chains sequenced, and the lack of alpha or paired-chain data limited which features could be detected. For the cohort, immune exposure information was limited to CMV serostatus. Because the 87-base-pair reads could not distinguish some IMGT-functional V segments, including TRBV6-2 and TRBV6-3, those segments were excluded. A later analysis reported that several top co-occurrence clusters appeared linked to parvovirus B19, influenza, CMV and Epstein-Barr virus. An earlier analysis of around 500 of the donors showed that most TCR beta V segments appeared in productive rearrangements either about 87% or about 30% of the time, which broadly matched IMGT annotations. Because some donors lacked HLA typing at each locus, the association tests relied only on the typed subset. Assigning TCR associations to individual alleles was difficult when HLA alleles, especially DR and DQ, strongly co-occurred. A few of the identified cytomegalovirus-associated TCR beta chains were confirmed in vitro to be specific for cytomegalovirus antigens.

In total, roughly 710 healthy bone marrow donors made up the cohort. At the time of sampling, every cohort member was nominally healthy, though immune exposures that went unrecorded were likely present. The donor tested CMV seronegative, placing the donor among the 350 to 400 seronegative members of the cohort. A peripheral blood sample was provided by each donor, and peripheral blood mononuclear cells were used for TCR beta sequencing. The Qiagen DNeasy Blood Extraction Kit was used to extract genomic DNA from the blood cell samples. This TCR was sampled from a female donor in good health and CMV-seronegative. The sequenced sample was PBMCs. The V and J segments used are TRBV7-8 and TRBJ1-6, with 9 central nucleotides matching TRBD1. The CDR3 corresponds to CASSLGDRVSALHF. The sequenced DNA is TGTGCCAGCAGCTTAGGGGACAGGGTTTCGGCCCTCCACTTT.